Listed here are 28 T cell receptor beta chains from one sample, sequenced in a study of blood T cell repertoires in COVID-19. Sequenced by immunoSEQ multiplex PCR; TCRdb stores in-frame clones only, minus some. Of 65,000 or so clones in the sample, roughly 90% were seen once. Material for sequencing was peripheral blood. These receptors were collected from a human donor with acute or convalescent COVID-19. The donor label of this sample is uncertain.

The CDR3 is CSASDVSQETQYF. DNA of the CDR3: TGCAGTGCTAGTGACGTATCTCAAGAGACCCAGTACTTC. V is TRBV20-1 and J is TRBJ2-5; no firm D call. The CDR3 covers 13 residues. Trimming removed 3 bases at V and 2 bases at J, with 10 bases between. Germline V lookup: CDR1 DFQATT, CDR2 SNEGSKA (reference sequence).

This clone was counted a few times. The rearrangement links TRBV28 to TRBJ1-5; D gene uncertain. There are 12 residues in the CDR3. Trimming removed 4 bases from V and 3 bases from J, with 4 bases in between. Germline loops: CDR1 MDHEN, CDR2 SYDVKM. In DNA, the CDR3 is TGTGCCAGCAGTTCCTTCAATCAGCCCCAGCATTTT. Protein: CASSSFNQPQHF. Combining the CDR3 with reference TRBV28 and TRBJ1-5 gives the whole variable domain DVKVTQSSRYLVKRTGEKVFLECVQDMDHENMFWYRQDPGLGLRLIYFSYDVKMKEKGDIPEGYSVSREKKERFSLILESASTNQTSMYLCASSSFNQPQHFGDGTRLSIL.

The rearrangement uses TRBV2 and TRBJ1-1; D gene uncertain. Looked up from germline, CDR1 is SNHLY and CDR2 is FYNNEI. The CDR3 is 15 amino acids. V lost 6 bases and J 4 bases, leaving 18 bases between the germline ends. The CDR3 protein is CASRVLALWGTEAFF. DNA for the CDR3: TGTGCCAGCAGGGTCCTAGCCCTGTGGGGCACTGAAGCTTTCTTT.

The chain carries TRBV25-1 and TRBJ2-3; 10 bases match TRBD2. This CDR3 spans 15 amino acids. CDR1 and CDR2 from the germline V gene are MGHDK and SYGVNS. Losses at the gene ends were 8 bases for V and 0 bases for J; bases not matched to a gene: 5. CDR3 protein: CASCPTSGSTDTQYF. CDR3 DNA: TGTGCCAGCTGCCCGACTAGCGGGAGCACAGATACGCAGTATTTT.

The chain is built from TRBV5-4 and TRBJ2-7, with TRBD2 as a possible D gene (6 bases). The germline V gene has CDR1 SGHNT and CDR2 YYREEE (reference sequence). This CDR3 region has 13 residues. V was clipped by 3 bases and J by 2 bases, with 9 bases between them. The CDR3 here is CASSSERAYEQYF. The CDR3 DNA sequence: TGTGCCAGCAGCTCAGAGCGGGCCTACGAGCAGTACTTC.

The V call is TRBV5-4, the J call TRBJ2-5; 14 bases are shared with TRBD2. Per the germline V gene, CDR1 is SGHNT and CDR2 is YYREEE (reference sequence). With V trimmed by 0 bases and J by 1 base, 8 bases remained unmatched. This CDR3 region has 19 residues. CDR3 amino acids: CASSLGVRTSGRSQETQYF. The CDR3, as DNA: TGTGCCAGCAGCTTGGGGGTTCGGACTAGCGGGAGGTCCCAAGAGACCCAGTACTTC.

V usage is TRBV24-1 and J usage is TRBJ1-2; D might be TRBD1 (6 bases). There are 15 residues in the CDR3. Trimming stripped 0 bases from V and 6 bases from J, with 13 bases between. Per the germline V gene, CDR1 is KGHDR and CDR2 is SFDVKD. CDR3 bases: TGTGCCACCAGTGATTTGCCCCAGGGGAAGGATGGCTACACCTTC. Its protein product is CATSDLPQGKDGYTF.

The chain links TRBV29-1 to TRBJ2-3, with a tentative D call TRBD2 (5 bases). Per germline, CDR1 SQVTM and CDR2 ANQGSEA. The germline V and J ends were trimmed by 1 base and 0 bases, with 11 bases remaining between them. The CDR3 is made up of 15 amino acids. CDR3 protein: CSVEGTLTSTDTQYF. The CDR3 bases are TGCAGCGTTGAAGGGACTTTGACTAGCACAGATACGCAGTATTTT.

V usage is TRBV6-6 and J usage is TRBJ2-1; TRBD2 is a possible D gene (5 bases). Trimming left V 3 bases short and J 7 bases short, with 7 bases between. The CDR3 runs 12 residues. In germline, CDR1 is MNHNY, CDR2 SVGAGI (reference sequence). DNA for the CDR3: TGTGCCAGCAGTTATGAGGGAAATGAGCAGTTCTTC. It is translated as CASSYEGNEQFF.

The chain joins TRBV3-1 (or the pseudogene TRBV3-2) to TRBJ2-1; 11 bases align to TRBD2. This CDR3 is 16 amino acids long. Germline lookup yields CDR1 LGHDT and CDR2 YNNKEL (reference sequence). J was trimmed by 10 bases and V by 3 bases; bases with no gene match: 11. CDR3 residues: CASSQIGTSGFSEQFF. In DNA, the CDR3 is TGTGCCAGCAGCCAGATCGGGACTAGCGGCTTCTCGGAGCAGTTCTTC.

The genes are TRBV5-1 and TRBJ2-7; 12 positions match TRBD1. Germline V gene lookup returns CDR1 SGHRS and CDR2 YFSETQ. This CDR3 comprises 15 residues. Unmatched junction bases numbered 5, after V lost 5 bases and J lost 2 bases. As DNA, the CDR3 is TGCGCCAGCAGAACTGGGACAGGGGGCCCCTACGAGCAGTACTTC. Encoded protein: CASRTGTGGPYEQYF.

V and J are TRBV28 and TRBJ1-5; tentatively, D is TRBD1 (6 bases). With 4 bases removed from V and 4 bases from J, the gap between germline ends came to 20 bases. The CDR3 extends over 17 amino acids. The germline CDR1 and CDR2 sequences are MDHEN and SYDVKM. DNA of the CDR3: TGTGCCAGCAGTTCCCCGCGGGAGGGGGACATAAATCAGCCCCAGCATTTT. It encodes CASSSPREGDINQPQHF.

This chain joins TRBV24-1 and TRBJ2-7; 11 nucleotides agree with TRBD2. The germline V gene has CDR1 KGHDR and CDR2 SFDVKD. CDR3 length: 17 residues. V dropped 2 bases and J dropped 4; count of bases not matched to a gene: 9. Here the CDR3 reads CATSDSDRTSGYYEQYF. The CDR3 coding sequence is TGTGCCACCAGTGATTCTGACAGGACTAGCGGGTATTACGAGCAGTACTTC.

J is TRBJ1-5 and V is TRBV5-1; D unclear. This CDR3 is 15 amino acids long. Germline CDR1 SGHRS, CDR2 YFSETQ. V lost 4 bases, J lost 0 bases, and 11 bases lay in between. The CDR3 nucleotides are TGCGCCAGCAGCCCGGAGGCTGGTAGCAATCAGCCCCAGCATTTT. Residues: CASSPEAGSNQPQHF.

The chain employs TRBV7-2 and TRBJ1-2; D perhaps matches TRBD1 (5 bases). Trimming removed 1 base at V and 3 bases at J, with 12 bases between. The CDR3 has 15 residues. The V gene's germline CDR1 is SGHTA and CDR2 FQGNSA. Written as DNA, the CDR3 is TGTGCCAGCAGCTTAGGAAAAGGGGCTTACTATGGCTACACCTTC. Its translation: CASSLGKGAYYGYTF.

The genes are TRBV5-4 and TRBJ1-1, with a tentative D call TRBD1 (6 bases). This CDR3 comprises 18 residues. Germline-derived CDR1 and CDR2 are SGHNT and YYREEE (reference sequence). Between the trimmed V and J ends, which lost 3 bases and 1 base, there was a span of 22 bases. CDR3 in DNA: TGTGCCAGCAGCTCCAAATCCTCCTCCGTGACAGGGAACACTGAAGCTTTCTTT. Translation gives CASSSKSSSVTGNTEAFF.

The genes are TRBV5-4 and TRBJ2-1; possible D gene TRBD2, 6 bases. The CDR3 is 17 residues long. Trimming stripped 1 base from V and 0 bases from J, with 14 bases between. The germline CDR1 and CDR2 sequences are SGHNT and YYREEE (reference sequence). The CDR3 nucleotides read TGTGCCAGCAGCTTGCCCGGGAGATCCTACTCCTACAATGAGCAGTTCTTC. This codes for CASSLPGRSYSYNEQFF.

The chain links TRBV10-2 to TRBJ2-1, with 12 bases identical to TRBD2. V lost 8 bases to trimming and J lost 5 bases; unmatched junction nucleotides: 4. Germline V gives CDR1 WSHSY, CDR2 SAAADI. The CDR3 length is 14 residues. CDR3: CASRLAGENNEQFF. The CDR3 region has the DNA TGCGCCAGCCGACTAGCGGGAGAAAACAATGAGCAGTTCTTC.

J is TRBJ1-6 and V is TRBV6-6; TRBD1 is a possible D gene (6 bases). CDR3 length equals 16 residues. Germline values: CDR1 MNHNY, CDR2 SVGAGI (reference sequence). V shed 5 bases and J shed 7 bases, with 18 bases lying between them. CDR3 sequence: CASSNIPGHLNSPLHF. As DNA, the CDR3 is TGTGCCAGCAGTAATATACCGGGACATCTAAATTCACCCCTCCACTTT.

CDR3 in DNA: TGTGCCAGCAGCTCACGATTCGGGACTAGCGGGGGGAACACCGGGGAGCTGTTTTTT. As protein: CASSSRFGTSGGNTGELFF. The V and J genes are TRBV7-2 and TRBJ2-2; 14 nucleotides agree with TRBD2. The CDR3 loop spans 19 amino acids. Germline lookup yields CDR1 SGHTA and CDR2 FQGNSA. With V trimmed by 4 bases and J by 1 base, 8 bases remained unmatched.

This sequence joins TRBV29-1 and TRBJ1-3; D gene unclear. Germline loops: CDR1 SQVTM, CDR2 ANQGSEA. V was pared by 6 bases and J by 1 base, with 10 bases between. There are 13 residues in the CDR3. CDR3 nucleotides: TGCAGCGTCCCCACTGAATCTGGAAACACCATATATTTT. As protein: CSVPTESGNTIYF.

This chain joins TRBV28 and TRBJ1-1; TRBD1 aligns across 8 bases. The germline CDR1 and CDR2 sequences are MDHEN and SYDVKM. V dropped 5 bases and J dropped 1; count of bases not matched to a gene: 6. This CDR3 comprises 15 residues. The CDR3 DNA reads as TGTGCCAGCAGTCCCCGGACAGGGTGGAACACTGAAGCTTTCTTT. Translated: CASSPRTGWNTEAFF.

The chain uses TRBV27 and TRBJ2-5, with D perhaps matching TRBD2 (5 bases). Trimming removed 2 bases at V and 4 bases at J, with 11 bases between. Germline CDR1 and CDR2: MNHEY and SMNVEV (reference sequence). The CDR3 consists of 14 residues. CDR3 sequence (DNA): TGTGCCAGCAGTTTACGGGCTAGCCCAGAGACCCAGTACTTC. Its translation: CASSLRASPETQYF.

Here the CDR3 reads CASSLTGTARGDTQYF. DNA of the CDR3: TGTGCCAGCAGCTTAACCGGGACTGCAAGGGGAGATACGCAGTATTTT. The chain combines TRBV7-3 with TRBJ2-3; a possible D gene is TRBD2 (6 bases). From germline, CDR1 is SGHTA and CDR2 FQGTGA. This CDR3 comprises 16 residues. Trimming removed 0 bases at V and 5 bases at J, with 15 bases between.

V and J are TRBV18 and TRBJ2-1; D perhaps matches TRBD1 (6 bases). V was trimmed by 7 bases and J by 8 bases, leaving 21 bases between them. The CDR3 has 15 amino acids. Germline V gives CDR1 KGHSH, CDR2 LQKENI. In DNA, the CDR3 is TGTGCCAGCTTGCCCCGGAGGACAGAAATGGATGAGCAGTTCTTC. It codes for CASLPRRTEMDEQFF.

The chain employs TRBV7-2 and TRBJ1-1; D gene unclear. The length of the CDR3 is 13 residues. Germline lookup yields CDR1 SGHTA and CDR2 FQGNSA. Trimming took 2 bases from V and 5 from J, leaving 9 bases between them. The CDR3 here is CASSLSWRTEAFF. The CDR3 DNA follows: TGTGCCAGCAGCTTATCTTGGAGGACTGAAGCTTTCTTT.

The chain is built from TRBV18 and TRBJ1-2; D remains ambiguous. There are 14 residues in the CDR3. CDR1 KGHSH and CDR2 LQKENI come from the germline V gene. V gave up 4 bases and J gave up 3 bases, with 12 bases separating them. CDR3 nucleotide sequence: TGTGCCAGCTCACAGGCAGCACAGTACTATGGCTACACCTTC. This sequence encodes CASSQAAQYYGYTF.

This chain uses TRBV5-1 with TRBJ1-1, with D uncertain. The CDR3 spans 17 residues. V lost 0 bases and J 0 bases, leaving 15 bases between the germline ends. Germline CDR1 reads SGHRS; CDR2 reads YFSETQ. The CDR3 here is CASSLARGKTMNTEAFF. CDR3 sequence (DNA): TGCGCCAGCAGCTTGGCCCGAGGAAAGACGATGAACACTGAAGCTTTCTTT.